This is a list of T cell receptor beta chains from one sample in a study of blood T cell repertoires in COVID-19. Generated by immunoSEQ multiplex PCR, the TCRdb table keeps only in-frame clones and is missing some. The profile shows fewer than 250,000 clones, roughly 86% of them singletons. The sequenced sample consisted of peripheral blood. The receptors were sampled from a woman aged 55-69 years who had recovered from COVID-19. Each CDR3 is given with its conserved first and last residue. A D gene is named only where the DNA matches it firmly. Only part of the rows carry a size: once, few, many, or a class if the clone is expanded.

clone size	V gene	D gene	J gene	CDR3 DNA	CDR3 protein
.	TRBV19	TRBD1	TRBJ1-5	TGTGCCAGTAGTATGACCTTAAGACAGGGGGTCCAGCCCCAGCATTTT	CASSMTLRQGVQPQHF
.	TRBV5-1	TRBD1	TRBJ1-4	TGCGCCAGCAGTTCGACAGGGGGTAATGAAAAACTGTTTTTT	CASSSTGGNEKLFF
.	TRBV7-2	TRBD1	TRBJ2-3	TGTGCCAGCAGCTTAGTCGGGACAGGACTTGATACGCAGTATTTT	CASSLVGTGLDTQYF
once	TRBV11-1	TRBD1	TRBJ2-2	TGTGCCAGCAGCCGGACAGGCGGGTCCGGGGAGCTGTTTTTT	CASSRTGGSGELFF
.	TRBV27	.	TRBJ1-6	TGTGCCAGCACTAGGGGGGGTAGGAATTCACCCCTCCACTTT	CASTRGGRNSPLHF
.	TRBV5-6	.	TRBJ2-7	TGTGCCAGCAGCTTGGTCCGGGGGAAAGAGCAGTACTTC	CASSLVRGKEQYF
.	TRBV9	.	TRBJ1-1	TGTGCCAGCAGCGTAGCTAGGGGGGGCGCTTTGGACACTGAAGCTTTCTTT	CASSVARGGALDTEAFF
once	TRBV5-4	.	TRBJ1-4	TGTGCCAGCAGCTTGGCCGTGTCAGGCCTTAATGAAAAACTGTTTTTT	CASSLAVSGLNEKLFF
.	TRBV4-1	TRBD2	TRBJ2-2	TGCGCCAGCAGCTTCCGACTAGCGGGGGCCTCAGCGAACACCGGGGAGCTGTTTTTT	CASSFRLAGASANTGELFF
.	TRBV7-2	TRBD1	TRBJ1-5	TGTGCCAGCAGCTCACAGGGGGACAACAATCAGCCCCAGCATTTT	CASSSQGDNNQPQHF
once	TRBV19	TRBD1	TRBJ1-3	TGTGCCAGTAGTATACCGACAGGGCGCAAGGCTGGAAACACCATATATTTT	CASSIPTGRKAGNTIYF
.	TRBV4-1	TRBD1	TRBJ1-5	TGCGCCAGCAGCCATACGGACAGGGGTGATCAGCCCCAGCATTTT	CASSHTDRGDQPQHF
.	TRBV7-9	TRBD2	TRBJ2-5	TGTGCCAGCAGCTTAGGGACTAGCCTTTTGAGAGAGACCCAGTACTTC	CASSLGTSLLRETQYF
.	TRBV18	.	TRBJ2-7	TGTGCCAGCTCACCACAAGGAGGATCTTCCTACGAGCAGTACTTC	CASSPQGGSSYEQYF
once	TRBV7-2	TRBD1	TRBJ1-5	TGTGCCAGCAGCTTCGACATTCCAGGGGGCGCTGGGAGCCCCCAGCATTTT	CASSFDIPGGAGSPQHF
few	TRBV6-2/TRBV6-3	.	TRBJ2-2	TGTGCCAGCAGTTACTCGATGACGGGTACCGGGGAGCTGTTTTTT	CASSYSMTGTGELFF
.	TRBV15	.	TRBJ2-7	TGTGCCACCAGCCGGCGGGAAAGCTCCTACGAGCAGTACTTC	CATSRRESSYEQYF
.	TRBV4-1	.	TRBJ2-3	TGCGCCAGCAGCCAAGATATCTCGGTAGATACGCAGTATTTT	CASSQDISVDTQYF
.	TRBV4-1	.	TRBJ1-2	TGCGCCAGCAGCCCCCTGGGCAGGGTGGAAGCTAACTATGGCTACACCTTC	CASSPLGRVEANYGYTF
.	TRBV5-1	.	TRBJ2-1	TGCGCCAGCAGCGCAGGCCAGCGACAGGAGCAGTTCTTC	CASSAGQRQEQFF
.	TRBV12-3/TRBV12-4	TRBD2	TRBJ2-5	TGTGCCAGCAGTTATAGCGGGGAGACCCAGTACTTC	CASSYSGETQYF
.	TRBV12-3/TRBV12-4	TRBD2	TRBJ2-3	TGTGCCAGCAGACTAGCGGGGGATACGCAGTATTTT	CASRLAGDTQYF
.	TRBV4-2	.	TRBJ2-2	TGTGCCAGCAGCCCCCCCGTAGCGGCCGGGGAGCTGTTTTTT	CASSPPVAAGELFF
.	TRBV18	TRBD2	TRBJ2-7	TGTGCCAGCTCACCTTCGAGCGGGGGGGTTTTCTACGAGCAGTACTTC	CASSPSSGGVFYEQYF
.	TRBV28	.	TRBJ1-3	TGTGCCAGCAGTCCCCTGGTTCAGCGGAAGTCTGGAAACACCATATATTTT	CASSPLVQRKSGNTIYF
.	TRBV7-8	.	TRBJ1-2	TGTGCCAGCAGCAGGGGGGGGTGGGATTATGGCTACACCTTC	CASSRGGWDYGYTF
.	TRBV3-1/TRBV3-2	.	TRBJ1-2	TGTGCCAGCAGCCAGGCACAGGGACATAACTATGGCTACACCTTC	CASSQAQGHNYGYTF
.	TRBV10-3	.	TRBJ2-1	TGTGCCATCAGTGGCCCCCCGAGAGGGCCTACCAACAATGAGCAGTTCTTC	CAISGPPRGPTNNEQFF
.	TRBV7-2	TRBD1	TRBJ1-2	TGTGCCAGCAGCGCACGACAGGGGATGGACTATGGCTACACCTTC	CASSARQGMDYGYTF
once	TRBV3-1/TRBV3-2	.	TRBJ1-6	TGTGCCAGCAGCCAAGTGGGTTATCAGGGGCAAGCACCCCTCCACTTT	CASSQVGYQGQAPLHF